This T cell receptor beta chain was identified in a study of post-analysis software for immune sequencing data. At the level of the study: Secondary progressive, relapsing-remitting and progressive-relapsing multiple sclerosis were among the included disease courses. Study findings and constraints: In multiple sclerosis, normalized Chao1 diversity was significantly below that of controls. Relative to controls, patients had a few TRBV segments at higher frequency, with TRBV5-6, TRBV5-1 and TRBV20-1 among these.

Comments on this clonotype: Its specificity is unknown.

TCR beta cDNA libraries had unique molecular identifiers. Each sample of about 0.95 to 11 million input T cells yielded roughly 500,000 cDNA molecules, so each molecule approximated one T cell. TCRdb re-analysed the PCR reads in MiXCR, keeping a single row per CDR3 protein. The sample has roughly 400,000 distinct CDR3 sequences, roughly 38% seen once. CDR3 length: 17 residues. Looked up from germline, CDR1 is SGHVS and CDR2 is FQNEAQ. Deletions cut 1 base from V and 1 base from J, with 15 bases between. Input material: blood. The rearrangement uses TRBV7-8 and TRBJ2-3; either TRBD1 or TRBD2 may supply D (5 bases each). This TCR came from a girl under 10 years old with multiple sclerosis. The CDR3 protein is CASSLVWGRGGTDTQYF. The CDR3 DNA sequence: TGTGCCAGCAGCTTAGTATGGGGGAGAGGCGGCACAGATACGCAGTATTTT.